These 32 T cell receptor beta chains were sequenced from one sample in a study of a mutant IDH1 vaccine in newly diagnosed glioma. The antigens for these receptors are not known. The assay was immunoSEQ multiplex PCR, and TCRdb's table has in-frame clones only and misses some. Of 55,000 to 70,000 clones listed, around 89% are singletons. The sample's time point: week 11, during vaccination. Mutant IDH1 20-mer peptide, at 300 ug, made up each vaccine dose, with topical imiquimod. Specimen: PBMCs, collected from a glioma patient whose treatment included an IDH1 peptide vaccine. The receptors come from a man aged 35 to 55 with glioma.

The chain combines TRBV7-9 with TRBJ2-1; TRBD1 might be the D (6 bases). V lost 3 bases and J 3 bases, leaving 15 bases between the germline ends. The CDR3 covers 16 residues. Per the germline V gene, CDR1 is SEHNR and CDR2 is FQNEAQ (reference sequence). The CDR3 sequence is CASSFTGQKNYNEQFF. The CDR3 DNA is TGTGCCAGCAGCTTTACCGGACAGAAAAACTACAATGAGCAGTTCTTC. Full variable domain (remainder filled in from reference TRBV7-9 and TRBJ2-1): DTGVSQNPRHKITKRGQNVTFRCDPISEHNRLYWYRQTLGQGPEFLTYFQNEAQLEKSRLLSDRFSAERPKGSFSTLEIQRTEQGDSAMYLCASSFTGQKNYNEQFFGPGTRLTVL.

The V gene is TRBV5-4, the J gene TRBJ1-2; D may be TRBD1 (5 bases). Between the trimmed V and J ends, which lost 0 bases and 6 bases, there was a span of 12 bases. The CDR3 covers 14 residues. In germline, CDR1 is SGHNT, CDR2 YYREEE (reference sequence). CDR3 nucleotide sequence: TGTGCCAGCAGCTTGGCACGGGAAGGGGATGGCTACACCTTC. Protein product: CASSLAREGDGYTF. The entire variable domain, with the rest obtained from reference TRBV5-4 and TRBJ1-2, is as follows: ETGVTQSPTHLIKTRGQQVTLRCSSQSGHNTVSWYQQALGQGPQFIFQYYREEENGRGNFPPRFSGLQFPNYSSELNVNALELDDSALYLCASSLAREGDGYTFGSGTRLTVV.

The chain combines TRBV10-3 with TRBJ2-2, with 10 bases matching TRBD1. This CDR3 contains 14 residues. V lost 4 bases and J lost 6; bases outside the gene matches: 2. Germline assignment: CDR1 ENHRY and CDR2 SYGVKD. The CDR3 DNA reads TGTGCCATCAGTGGACAGGGGGCGTCCGGGGAGCTGTTTTTT. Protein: CAISGQGASGELFF.

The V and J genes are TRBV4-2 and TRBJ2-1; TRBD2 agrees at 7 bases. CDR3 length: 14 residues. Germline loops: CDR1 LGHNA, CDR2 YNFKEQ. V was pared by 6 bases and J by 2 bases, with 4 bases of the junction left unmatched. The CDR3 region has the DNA TGTGCCAGCAGGGTAGCGGGCGCCTACAATGAGCAGTTCTTC. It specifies CASRVAGAYNEQFF.

The CDR3 DNA reads as TGTGCCAGCAGTTTTCAGAGGGGCGAAGATCAGCCCCAGCATTTT. Translated, it gives CASSFQRGEDQPQHF. This chain connects TRBV28 to TRBJ1-5, with D tentatively TRBD1 (5 bases). CDR1 is MDHEN and CDR2 is SYDVKM in the germline V gene. Trimming took 3 bases from V and 5 from J, leaving 14 bases between them. This CDR3 has 15 amino acids.

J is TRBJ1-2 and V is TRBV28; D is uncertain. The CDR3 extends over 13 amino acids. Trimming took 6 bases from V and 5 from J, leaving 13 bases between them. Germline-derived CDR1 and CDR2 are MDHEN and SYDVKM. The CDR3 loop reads CASSLIGRYGYTF. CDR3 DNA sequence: TGTGCCAGCAGCCTGATCGGCCGATATGGCTACACCTTC.

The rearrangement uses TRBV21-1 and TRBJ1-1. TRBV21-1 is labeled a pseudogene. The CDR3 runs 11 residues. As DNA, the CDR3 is TGTGCCAGCAGCCCGGGGGCTGAAGCTTTCTTT. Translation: CASSPGAEAFF.

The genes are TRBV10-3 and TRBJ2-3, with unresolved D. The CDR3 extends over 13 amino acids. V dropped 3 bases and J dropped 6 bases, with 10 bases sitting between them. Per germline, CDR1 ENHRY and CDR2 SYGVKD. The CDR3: CAISERVRDTQYF. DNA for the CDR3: TGTGCCATCAGTGAAAGAGTAAGGGATACGCAGTATTTT.

CDR3 DNA: TGTGCCAGCAGCCGTACCGTGGGGAGCACAGATACGCAGTATTTT. Encoded protein: CASSRTVGSTDTQYF. The chain uses TRBV5-4 and TRBJ2-3; D uncertain. The germline V gene encodes CDR1 SGHNT and CDR2 YYREEE (reference sequence). The length of the CDR3 is 15 residues. V lost 4 bases, J lost 0 bases, and 12 bases lay in between.

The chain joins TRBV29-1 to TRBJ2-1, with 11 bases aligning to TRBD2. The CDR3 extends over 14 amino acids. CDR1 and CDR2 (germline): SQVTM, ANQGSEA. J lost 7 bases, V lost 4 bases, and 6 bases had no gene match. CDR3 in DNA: TGCAGCGTTGGATCTAGCGGGAGGACAAATGAGCAGTTCTTC. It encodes CSVGSSGRTNEQFF.

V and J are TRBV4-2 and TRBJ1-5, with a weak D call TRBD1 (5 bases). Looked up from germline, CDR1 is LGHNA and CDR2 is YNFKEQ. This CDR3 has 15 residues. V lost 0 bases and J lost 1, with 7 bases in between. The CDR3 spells CASSQEGLSNQPQHF. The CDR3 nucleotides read TGTGCCAGCAGCCAAGAGGGACTGAGCAATCAGCCCCAGCATTTT.

CDR3: CASSQDRGNYGYTF. The CDR3 DNA is TGTGCCAGTAGTCAAGACAGGGGGAACTATGGCTACACCTTC. The chain combines TRBV19 with TRBJ1-2; 9 bases agree with TRBD1. The trim removed 5 bases at V and 2 bases at J, leaving 3 bases unmatched. The V gene's germline CDR1 is LNHDA and CDR2 SQIVND (reference sequence). This CDR3 has 14 amino acids.

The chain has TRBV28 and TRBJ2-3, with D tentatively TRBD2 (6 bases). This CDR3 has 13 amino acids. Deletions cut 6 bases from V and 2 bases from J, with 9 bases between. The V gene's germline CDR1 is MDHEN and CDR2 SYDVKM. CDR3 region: CASRGGVTDTQYF. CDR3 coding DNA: TGTGCCAGCAGAGGCGGGGTCACAGATACGCAGTATTTT. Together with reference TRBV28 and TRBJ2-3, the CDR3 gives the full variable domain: DVKVTQSSRYLVKRTGEKVFLECVQDMDHENMFWYRQDPGLGLRLIYFSYDVKMKEKGDIPEGYSVSREKKERFSLILESASTNQTSMYLCASRGGVTDTQYFGPGTRLTVL.

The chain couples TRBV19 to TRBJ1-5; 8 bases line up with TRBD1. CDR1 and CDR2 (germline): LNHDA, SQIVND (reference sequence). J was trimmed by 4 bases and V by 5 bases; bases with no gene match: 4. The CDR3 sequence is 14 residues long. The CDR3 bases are TGTGCCAGTAGTCCAGGGGGCCGGAATCAGCCCCAGCATTTT. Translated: CASSPGGRNQPQHF.

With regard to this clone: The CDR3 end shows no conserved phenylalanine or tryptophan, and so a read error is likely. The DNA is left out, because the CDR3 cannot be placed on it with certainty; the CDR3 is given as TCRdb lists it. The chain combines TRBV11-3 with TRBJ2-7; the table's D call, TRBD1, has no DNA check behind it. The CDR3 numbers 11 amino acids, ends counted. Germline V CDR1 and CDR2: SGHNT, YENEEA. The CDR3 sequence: CASSLGARARL.

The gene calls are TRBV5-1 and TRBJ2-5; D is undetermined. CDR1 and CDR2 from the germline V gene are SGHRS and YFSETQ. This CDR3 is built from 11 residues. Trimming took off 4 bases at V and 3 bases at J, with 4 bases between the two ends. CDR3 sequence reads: CASSMEETQYF. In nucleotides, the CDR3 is TGCGCCAGCAGCATGGAAGAGACCCAGTACTTC.

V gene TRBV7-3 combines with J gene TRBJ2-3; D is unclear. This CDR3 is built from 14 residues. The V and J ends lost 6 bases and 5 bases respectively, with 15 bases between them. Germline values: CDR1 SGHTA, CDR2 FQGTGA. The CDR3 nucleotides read TGTGCCAGCAGTTCCCAACCCAGTGGAGATACGCAGTATTTT. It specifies CASSSQPSGDTQYF.

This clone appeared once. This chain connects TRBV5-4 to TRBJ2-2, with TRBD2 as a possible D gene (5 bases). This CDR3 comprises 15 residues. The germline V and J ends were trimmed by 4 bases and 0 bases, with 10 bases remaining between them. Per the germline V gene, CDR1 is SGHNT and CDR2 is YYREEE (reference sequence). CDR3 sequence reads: CASSPGLTNTGELFF. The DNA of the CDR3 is TGTGCCAGCAGCCCCGGACTTACGAACACCGGGGAGCTGTTTTTT.

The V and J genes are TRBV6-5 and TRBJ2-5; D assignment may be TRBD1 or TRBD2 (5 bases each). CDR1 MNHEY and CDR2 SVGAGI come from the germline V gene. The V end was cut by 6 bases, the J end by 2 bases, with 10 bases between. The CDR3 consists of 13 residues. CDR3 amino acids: CASRGRLQETQYF. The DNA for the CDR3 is TGTGCCAGCAGGGGACGGCTTCAAGAGACCCAGTACTTC.

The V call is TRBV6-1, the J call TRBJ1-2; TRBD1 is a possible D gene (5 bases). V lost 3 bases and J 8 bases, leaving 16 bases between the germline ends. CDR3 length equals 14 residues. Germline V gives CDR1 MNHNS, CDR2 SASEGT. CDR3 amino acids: CASSDPAGRGGYTF. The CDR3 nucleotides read TGTGCCAGCAGTGACCCGGCGGGGCGAGGCGGCTACACCTTC.

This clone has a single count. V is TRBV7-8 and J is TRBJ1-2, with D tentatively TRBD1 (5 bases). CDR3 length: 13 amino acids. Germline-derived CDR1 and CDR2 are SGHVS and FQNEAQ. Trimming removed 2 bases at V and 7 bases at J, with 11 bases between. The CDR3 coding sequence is TGTGCCAGCAGCTTACTCGGGGGATCTGGCTACACCTTC. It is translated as CASSLLGGSGYTF.

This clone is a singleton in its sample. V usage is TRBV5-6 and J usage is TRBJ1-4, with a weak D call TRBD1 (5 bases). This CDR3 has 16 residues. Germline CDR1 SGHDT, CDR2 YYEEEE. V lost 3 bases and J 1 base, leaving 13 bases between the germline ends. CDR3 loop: CASSSGQGRTNEKLFF. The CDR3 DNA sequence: TGTGCCAGCAGCTCCGGGCAGGGTAGAACTAATGAAAAACTGTTTTTT.

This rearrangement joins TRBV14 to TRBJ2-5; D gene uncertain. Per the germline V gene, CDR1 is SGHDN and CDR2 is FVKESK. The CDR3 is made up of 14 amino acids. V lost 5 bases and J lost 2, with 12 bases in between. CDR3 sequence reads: CASSAKSVQETQYF. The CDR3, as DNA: TGTGCCAGCAGCGCTAAGTCCGTTCAAGAGACCCAGTACTTC.

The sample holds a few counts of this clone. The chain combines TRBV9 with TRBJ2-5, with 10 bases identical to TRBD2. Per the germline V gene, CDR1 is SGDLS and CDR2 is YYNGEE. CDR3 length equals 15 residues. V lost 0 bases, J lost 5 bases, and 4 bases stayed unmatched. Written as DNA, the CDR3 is TGTGCCAGCAGCGTAGGGAATAGCGGGAGGGAGACCCAGTACTTC. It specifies CASSVGNSGRETQYF.

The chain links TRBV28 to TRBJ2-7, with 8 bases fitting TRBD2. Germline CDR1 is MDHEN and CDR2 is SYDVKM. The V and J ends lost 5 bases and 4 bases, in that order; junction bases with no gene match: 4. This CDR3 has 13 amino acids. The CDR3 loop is CASSSGGGYEQYV. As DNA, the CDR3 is TGTGCCAGCAGTAGCGGGGGCGGTTACGAGCAGTACGTC.

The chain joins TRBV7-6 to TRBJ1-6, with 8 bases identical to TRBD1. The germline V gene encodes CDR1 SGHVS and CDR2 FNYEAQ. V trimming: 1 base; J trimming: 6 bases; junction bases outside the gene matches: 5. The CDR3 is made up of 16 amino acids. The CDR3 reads CASSLEQGASNSPLHF. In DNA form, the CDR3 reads TGTGCCAGCAGCTTAGAGCAGGGGGCGAGTAATTCACCCCTCCACTTT. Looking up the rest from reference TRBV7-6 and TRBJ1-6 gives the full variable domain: GAGVSQSPRYKVTKRGQDVALRCDPISGHVSLYWYRQALGQGPEFLTYFNYEAQQDKSGLPNDRFSAERPEGSISTLTIQRTEQRDSAMYRCASSLEQGASNSPLHFGNGTRLTVT.

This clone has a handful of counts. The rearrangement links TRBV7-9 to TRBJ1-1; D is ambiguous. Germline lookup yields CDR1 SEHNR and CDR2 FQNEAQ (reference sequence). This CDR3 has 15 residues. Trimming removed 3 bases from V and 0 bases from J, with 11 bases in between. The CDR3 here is CASSFQGLMNTEAFF. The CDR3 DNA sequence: TGTGCCAGCAGCTTCCAAGGGCTCATGAACACTGAAGCTTTCTTT.

The CDR3 reads CASSSYRVAYEQYV. DNA for the CDR3: TGTGCCAGCAGCTCGTACAGGGTCGCCTACGAGCAGTACGTC. The rearrangement uses TRBV7-9 and TRBJ2-7; a possible D gene is TRBD1 (6 bases). The germline CDR1 and CDR2 sequences are SEHNR and FQNEAQ (reference sequence). V shed 4 bases and J shed 2 bases, with 12 bases lying between them. There are 14 residues in the CDR3.

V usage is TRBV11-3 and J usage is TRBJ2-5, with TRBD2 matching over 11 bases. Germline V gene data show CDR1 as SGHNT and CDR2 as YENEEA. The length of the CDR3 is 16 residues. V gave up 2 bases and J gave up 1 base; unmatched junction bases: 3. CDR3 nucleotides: TGTGCCAGCAGCTTAAGCACTAGCGGGGGCCAAGAGACCCAGTACTTC. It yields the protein CASSLSTSGGQETQYF.

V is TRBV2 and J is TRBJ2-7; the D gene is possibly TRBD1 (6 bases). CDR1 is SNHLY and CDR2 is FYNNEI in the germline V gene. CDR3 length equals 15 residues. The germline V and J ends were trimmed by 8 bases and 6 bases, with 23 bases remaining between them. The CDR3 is CASGPETGTLREQYF. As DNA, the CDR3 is TGTGCCAGCGGGCCAGAGACAGGTACCCTACGCGAGCAGTACTTC.

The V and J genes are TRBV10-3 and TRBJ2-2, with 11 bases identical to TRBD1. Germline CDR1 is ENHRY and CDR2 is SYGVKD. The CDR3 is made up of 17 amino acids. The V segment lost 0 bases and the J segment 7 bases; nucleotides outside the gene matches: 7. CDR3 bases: TGTGCCATCAGTGAGTCGCGGACAGGGGGCGGCGGCGGGGAGCTGTTTTTT. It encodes CAISESRTGGGGGELFF.

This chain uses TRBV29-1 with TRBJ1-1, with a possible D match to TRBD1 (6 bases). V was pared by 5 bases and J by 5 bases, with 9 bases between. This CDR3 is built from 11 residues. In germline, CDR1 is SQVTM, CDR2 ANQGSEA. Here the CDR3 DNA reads TGCAGCGTTTCAGGGGTGACTGAAGCTTTCTTT. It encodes CSVSGVTEAFF. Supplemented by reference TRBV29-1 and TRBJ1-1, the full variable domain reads SAVISQKPSRDICQRGTSLTIQCQVDSQVTMMFWYRQQPGQSLTLIATANQGSEATYESGFVIDKFPISRPNLTFSTLTVSNMSPEDSSIYLCSVSGVTEAFFGQGTRLTVV.